The rows below give T cell receptor beta chains drawn from one sample of a study of cytomegalovirus exposure and HLA in healthy donors. Generated by immunoSEQ multiplex PCR, the TCRdb table keeps only in-frame clones and is missing some. This table holds approximately 210,000 clones, about four fifths found once. Sequences were obtained from PBMCs. The receptors originated from a girl between 5 and 17 years old in good health and CMV-seropositive. The conserved cysteine and the conserved F or W are not part of the CDR3 here. Fields, in order: clone size, V gene, CDR3 protein. Rows may omit the clone size; those that give it use once, few, many or a size class.

size: NA
V: TRBV5-4
CDR3: ASSGGAGGADRNEQF

size: NA
V: TRBV6-6
CDR3: AIKGGHSQETQY

size: NA
V: TRBV6-1
CDR3: ASRRDIRGPQH

size: NA
V: TRBV7-8
CDR3: ASSPPTGPPLH

size: NA
V: TRBV5-4
CDR3: ASSLRLAGGRGETQY

size: few
V: TRBV5-1
CDR3: ASSSGLGLAGGSTGELF

size: NA
V: TRBV30
CDR3: AWSTTYEQY

size: NA
V: TRBV16
CDR3: ASSQSDSLNQPQH

size: NA
V: TRBV2
CDR3: ASSEGNLAGGPRF

size: NA
V: TRBV4-2
CDR3: ASSQPGEATEAF

size: once
V: TRBV4-3
CDR3: ASSQDLWGAGSDTQY

size: NA
V: TRBV6-4
CDR3: ASSDSTGSSTQY

size: NA
V: TRBV20-1
CDR3: SAYAGNTIY

size: NA
V: TRBV19
CDR3: ASSIQEGSYEQY

size: NA
V: TRBV11-2
CDR3: ASSLDRGRGSTYEQY

size: NA
V: TRBV7-2
CDR3: ASSARTSGAAVLYNEQF

size: NA
V: TRBV5-4
CDR3: ASSAPGQNNSPLH

size: NA
V: TRBV4-3
CDR3: ASSQNPVAGGLPYNEQF

size: NA
V: TRBV6-6
CDR3: ASSDRDRKSEQY

size: NA
V: TRBV6-1
CDR3: ASSESTGFEETQY

size: few
V: TRBV2
CDR3: ASSEGRAGYSNQPQH

size: NA
V: TRBV6-6
CDR3: ASSYSTSPHEQY

size: NA
V: TRBV2
CDR3: ASMSRDGNTIY

size: NA
V: TRBV2
CDR3: ASGGFSGVPETQY

size: NA
V: TRBV4-3
CDR3: ASSQDSRLGETQY

size: NA
V: TRBV27
CDR3: ASSLFPPYRDEHTEAF

size: NA
V: TRBV7-6
CDR3: ASSPTPGRGHSYEQY

size: NA
V: TRBV18
CDR3: ASSPTSGGYEQY

size: NA
V: TRBV27
CDR3: ASNTRGQGQY

size: few
V: TRBV5-1
CDR3: ASTQGTENSPLH

size: NA
V: TRBV9
CDR3: ASPRGNSGVYYNEQF

size: few
V: TRBV6-1
CDR3: ASVLRGTPYEQY

size: NA
V: TRBV27
CDR3: ASSPSQGGYGYT

size: NA
V: TRBV6-1
CDR3: ASSESGSDTQY

size: NA
V: TRBV9
CDR3: ASSPVGGYTDTQY

size: NA
V: TRBV29-1
CDR3: SAGGGRNTGELF

size: NA
V: TRBV5-1
CDR3: ASSSSSYEQY

size: NA
V: TRBV5-4
CDR3: ASSSPPMSGGTLNEQF

size: few
V: TRBV6-4
CDR3: ASGQGADTGELF

size: NA
V: TRBV25-1
CDR3: ASHSGGGYT

size: NA
V: TRBV9
CDR3: ASSASLGSGGNYGYT

size: NA
V: TRBV6-5
CDR3: ASSYSRQGGEKLF

size: NA
V: TRBV5-6
CDR3: ASSLASESSYNSPLH

size: NA
V: TRBV19
CDR3: ASSIDTSGEQF

size: NA
V: TRBV21-1
CDR3: ASSKDLPRAEGGTDTQY

size: few
V: TRBV6-6
CDR3: ASSYEGAGGYT

size: NA
V: TRBV27
CDR3: ASSFLSSTPSSYNEQF

size: NA
V: TRBV29-1
CDR3: SFLRGRNTEAF

size: NA
V: TRBV10-3
CDR3: AISAAGTKSTDTQY

size: NA
V: TRBV2
CDR3: ASMQGPDTQY

size: NA
V: TRBV5-1
CDR3: ASSLGLAGGDTQY

size: NA
V: TRBV30
CDR3: AWSFEPYGYT

size: NA
V: TRBV6-1
CDR3: ASREGGTYNSPLH

size: few
V: TRBV12-5
CDR3: ASGLPTGQSSYEQY

size: NA
V: TRBV7-9
CDR3: ASSRGTGGYEQY

size: once
V: TRBV6-1
CDR3: ASSEGTGLNQPQH

size: NA
V: TRBV9
CDR3: ASSAGQSSGNTIY

size: NA
V: TRBV6-5
CDR3: ASTQGATYGYT

size: NA
V: TRBV21-1
CDR3: ASSPSPWLY